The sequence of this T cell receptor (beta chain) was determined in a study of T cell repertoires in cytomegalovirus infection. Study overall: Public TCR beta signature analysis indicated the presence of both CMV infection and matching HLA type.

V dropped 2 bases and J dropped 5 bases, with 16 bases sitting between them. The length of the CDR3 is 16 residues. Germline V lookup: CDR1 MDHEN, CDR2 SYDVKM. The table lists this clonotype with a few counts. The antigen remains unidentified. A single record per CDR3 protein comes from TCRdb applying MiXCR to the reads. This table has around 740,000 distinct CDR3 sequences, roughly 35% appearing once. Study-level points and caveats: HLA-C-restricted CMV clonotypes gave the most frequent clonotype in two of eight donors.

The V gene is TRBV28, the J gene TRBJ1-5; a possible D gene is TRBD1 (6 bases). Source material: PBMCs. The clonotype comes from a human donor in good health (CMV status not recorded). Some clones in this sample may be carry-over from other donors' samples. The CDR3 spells CASSLNLGQTDQPQHF. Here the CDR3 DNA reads TGTGCCAGCAGTTTAAATTTAGGACAGACAGATCAGCCCCAGCATTTT.